This T cell receptor (beta chain) was identified during a study of blood T cells in healthy people across ages. Overall study results and limits: Naive CD4+ cells and diversity were both higher in long-lived donors than in aged donors.

A J-beta primer mix and a sample-barcoded 5' primer were used in a second PCR of about 7 to 12 cycles. One entry per CDR3 protein results from TCRdb running MiXCR on the 5' RACE reads. Among over 950,000 distinct CDR3 sequences listed, roughly 51% were seen once. The CDR3 length is 11 residues. Germline assignment: CDR1 MNHEY and CDR2 SVGAGI. Trimming pared 6 bases from V and 10 bases from J, leaving 10 bases between. This clonotype was counted a single time. Its antigen is not identified. Sequencing was done on a sample of blood. The V and J genes are TRBV6-5 and TRBJ2-1; D perhaps matches TRBD2 (6 bases). The source is a woman aged 55-69 years in good health. The CDR3 spells CASSRLEEQFF. The CDR3 region has the DNA TGTGCCAGCAGCCGACTAGAAGAGCAGTTCTTC.